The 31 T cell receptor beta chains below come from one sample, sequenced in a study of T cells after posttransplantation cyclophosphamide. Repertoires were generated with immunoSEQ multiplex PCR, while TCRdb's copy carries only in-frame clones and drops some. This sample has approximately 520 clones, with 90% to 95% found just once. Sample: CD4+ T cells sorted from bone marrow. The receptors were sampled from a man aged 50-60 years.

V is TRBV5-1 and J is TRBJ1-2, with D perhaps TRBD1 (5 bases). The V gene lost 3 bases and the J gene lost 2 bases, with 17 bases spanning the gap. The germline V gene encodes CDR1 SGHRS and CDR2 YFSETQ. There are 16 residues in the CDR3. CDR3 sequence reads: CASSSGRIGANYGYTF. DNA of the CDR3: TGCGCCAGCAGCTCAGGACGGATTGGGGCCAACTATGGCTACACCTTC.

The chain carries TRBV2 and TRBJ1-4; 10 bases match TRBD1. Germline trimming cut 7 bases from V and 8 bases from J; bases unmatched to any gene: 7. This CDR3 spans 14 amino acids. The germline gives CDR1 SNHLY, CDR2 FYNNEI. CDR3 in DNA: TGTGCCAGCACCCCGGGACAGGGGTGGGAAAAACTGTTTTTT. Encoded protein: CASTPGQGWEKLFF.

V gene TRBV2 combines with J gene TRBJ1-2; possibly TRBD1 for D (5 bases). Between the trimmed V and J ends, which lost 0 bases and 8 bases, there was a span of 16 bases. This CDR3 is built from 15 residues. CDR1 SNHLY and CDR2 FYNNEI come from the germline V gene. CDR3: CASSEAVRGSQGYTF. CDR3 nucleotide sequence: TGTGCCAGCAGTGAAGCGGTTCGGGGGTCTCAGGGCTACACCTTC.

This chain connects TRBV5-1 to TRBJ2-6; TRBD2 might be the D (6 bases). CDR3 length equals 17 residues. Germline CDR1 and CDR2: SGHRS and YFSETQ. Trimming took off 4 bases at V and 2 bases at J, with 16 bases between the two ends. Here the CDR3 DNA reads TGCGCCAGCAGCCCCCTGGGGGGAGTTCCTGGGGCCAACGTCCTGACTTTC. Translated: CASSPLGGVPGANVLTF.

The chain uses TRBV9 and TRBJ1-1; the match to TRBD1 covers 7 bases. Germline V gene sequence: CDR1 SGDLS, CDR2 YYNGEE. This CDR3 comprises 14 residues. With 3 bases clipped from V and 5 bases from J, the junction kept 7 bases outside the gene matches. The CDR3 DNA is TGTGCCAGCAGCGCCCGGACAGGATTAACTGAAGCTTTCTTT. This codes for CASSARTGLTEAFF. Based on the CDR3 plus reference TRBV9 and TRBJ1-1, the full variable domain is DSGVTQTPKHLITATGQRVTLRCSPRSGDLSVYWYQQSLDQGLQFLIQYYNGEERAKGNILERFSAQQFPDLHSELNLSSLELGDSALYFCASSARTGLTEAFFGQGTRLTVV.

DNA of the CDR3: TGTGCCAGCAGTTACGCGACAGGGACTGAAGCTTTCTTT. It translates to CASSYATGTEAFF. The genes are TRBV6-5 and TRBJ1-1, with 7 bases fitting TRBD1. V shed 2 bases and J 5 bases; nucleotides not matched to a gene: 2. CDR3 length: 13 amino acids. CDR1 MNHEY and CDR2 SVGAGI come from the germline V gene.

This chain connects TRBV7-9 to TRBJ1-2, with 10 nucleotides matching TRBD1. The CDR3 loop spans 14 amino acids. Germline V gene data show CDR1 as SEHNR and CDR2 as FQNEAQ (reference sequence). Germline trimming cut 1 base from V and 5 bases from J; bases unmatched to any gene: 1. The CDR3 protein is CASSLGDRGYGYTF. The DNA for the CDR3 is TGTGCCAGCAGCTTAGGGGACAGGGGTTATGGCTACACCTTC. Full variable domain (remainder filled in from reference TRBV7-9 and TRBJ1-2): DTGVSQNPRHKITKRGQNVTFRCDPISEHNRLYWYRQTLGQGPEFLTYFQNEAQLEKSRLLSDRFSAERPKGSFSTLEIQRTEQGDSAMYLCASSLGDRGYGYTFGSGTRLTVV.

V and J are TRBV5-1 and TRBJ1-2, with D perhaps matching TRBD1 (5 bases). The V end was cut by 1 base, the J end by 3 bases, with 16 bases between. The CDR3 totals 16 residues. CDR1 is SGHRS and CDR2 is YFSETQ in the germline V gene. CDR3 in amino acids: CASSLRGGDEDYGYTF. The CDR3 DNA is TGCGCCAGCAGCTTGCGAGGAGGGGATGAGGACTATGGCTACACCTTC.

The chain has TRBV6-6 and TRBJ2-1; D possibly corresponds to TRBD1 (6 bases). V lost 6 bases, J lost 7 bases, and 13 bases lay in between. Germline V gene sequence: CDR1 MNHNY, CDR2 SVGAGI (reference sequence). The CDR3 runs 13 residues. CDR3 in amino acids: CASRRTASNEQFF. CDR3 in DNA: TGTGCCAGCAGGAGGACAGCTTCGAATGAGCAGTTCTTC.

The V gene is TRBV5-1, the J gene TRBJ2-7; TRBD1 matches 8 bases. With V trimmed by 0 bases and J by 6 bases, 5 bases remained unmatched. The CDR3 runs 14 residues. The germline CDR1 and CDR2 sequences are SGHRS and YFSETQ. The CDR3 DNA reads TGCGCCAGCAGCTTGGGGACAGGGAAATCCGAGCAGTACTTC. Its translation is CASSLGTGKSEQYF.

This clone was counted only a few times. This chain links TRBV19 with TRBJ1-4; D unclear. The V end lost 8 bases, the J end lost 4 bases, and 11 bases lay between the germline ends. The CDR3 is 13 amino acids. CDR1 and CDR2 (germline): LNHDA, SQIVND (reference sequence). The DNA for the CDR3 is TGTGCCAGTGTGAGGAGAAATAATGAAAAACTGTTTTTT. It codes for CASVRRNNEKLFF. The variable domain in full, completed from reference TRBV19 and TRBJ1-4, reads DGGITQSPKYLFRKEGQNVTLSCEQNLNHDAMYWYRQDPGQGLRLIYYSQIVNDFQKGDIAEGYSVSREKKESFPLTVTSAQKNPTAFYLCASVRRNNEKLFFGSGTQLSVL.

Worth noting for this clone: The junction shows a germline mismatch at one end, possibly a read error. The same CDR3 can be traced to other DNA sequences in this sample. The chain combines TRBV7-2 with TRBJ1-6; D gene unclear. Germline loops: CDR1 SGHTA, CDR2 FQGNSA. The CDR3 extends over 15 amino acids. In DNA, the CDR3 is TGTGCCAGCAGCACCCCGGGTTCCTATAATTCCCCCCTCCACTTT. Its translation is CASSTPGSYNSPLHF.

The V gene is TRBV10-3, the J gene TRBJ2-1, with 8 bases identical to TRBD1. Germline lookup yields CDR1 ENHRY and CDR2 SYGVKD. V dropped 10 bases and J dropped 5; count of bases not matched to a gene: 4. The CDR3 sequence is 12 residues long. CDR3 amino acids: CASQGADNEQFF. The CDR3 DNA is TGTGCCAGCCAGGGGGCGGACAATGAGCAGTTCTTC.

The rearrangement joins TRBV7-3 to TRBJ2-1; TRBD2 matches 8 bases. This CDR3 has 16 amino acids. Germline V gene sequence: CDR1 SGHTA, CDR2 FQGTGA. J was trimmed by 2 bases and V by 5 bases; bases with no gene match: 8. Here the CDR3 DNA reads TGTGCCAGCAGCCCCGGAGGAGCGGGGGCCTACAATGAGCAGTTCTTC. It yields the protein CASSPGGAGAYNEQFF.

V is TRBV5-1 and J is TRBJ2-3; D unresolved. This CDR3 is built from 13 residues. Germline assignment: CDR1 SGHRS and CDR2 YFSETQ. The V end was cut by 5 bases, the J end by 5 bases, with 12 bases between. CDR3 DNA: TGCGCCAGCAGTTCCAACCTCGGAGATACGCAGTATTTT. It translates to CASSSNLGDTQYF.

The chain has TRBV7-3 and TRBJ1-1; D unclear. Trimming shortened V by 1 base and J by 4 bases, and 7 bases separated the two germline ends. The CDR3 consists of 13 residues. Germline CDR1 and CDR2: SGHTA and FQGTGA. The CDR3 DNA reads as TGTGCCAGCAGCTTAAACACATTCACTGAAGCTTTCTTT. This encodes CASSLNTFTEAFF.

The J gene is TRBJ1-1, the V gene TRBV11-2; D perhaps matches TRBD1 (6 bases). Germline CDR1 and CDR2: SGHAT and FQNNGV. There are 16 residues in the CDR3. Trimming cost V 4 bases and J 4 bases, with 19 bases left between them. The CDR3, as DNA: TGTGCCAGCAGCTCCACTATGGGGATACAGGGCACTGAAGCTTTCTTT. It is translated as CASSSTMGIQGTEAFF.

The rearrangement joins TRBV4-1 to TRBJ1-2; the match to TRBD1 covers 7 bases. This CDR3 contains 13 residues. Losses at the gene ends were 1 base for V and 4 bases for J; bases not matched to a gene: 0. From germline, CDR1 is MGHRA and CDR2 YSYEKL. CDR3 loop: CASSQAGGYGYTF. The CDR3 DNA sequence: TGCGCCAGCAGCCAAGCAGGGGGCTATGGCTACACCTTC.

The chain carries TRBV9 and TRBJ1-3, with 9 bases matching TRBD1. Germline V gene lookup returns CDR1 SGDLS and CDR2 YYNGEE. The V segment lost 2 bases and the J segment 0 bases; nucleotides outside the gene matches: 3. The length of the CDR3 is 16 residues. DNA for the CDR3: TGTGCCAGCAGCGTCCGGGACAGGGCCTCTGGAAACACCATATATTTT. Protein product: CASSVRDRASGNTIYF.

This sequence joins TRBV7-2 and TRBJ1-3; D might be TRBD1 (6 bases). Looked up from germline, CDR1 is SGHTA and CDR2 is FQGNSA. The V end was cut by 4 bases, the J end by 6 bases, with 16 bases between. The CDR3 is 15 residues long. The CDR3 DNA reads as TGTGCCAGCAGCTCCCCGGTGGGGGCGGTAAACACCATATATTTT. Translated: CASSSPVGAVNTIYF. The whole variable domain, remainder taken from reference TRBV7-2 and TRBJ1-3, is GAGVSQSPSNKVTEKGKDVELRCDPISGHTALYWYRQSLGQGLEFLIYFQGNSAPDKSGLPSDRFSAERTGGSVSTLTIQRTQQEDSAVYLCASSSPVGAVNTIYFGEGSWLTVV.

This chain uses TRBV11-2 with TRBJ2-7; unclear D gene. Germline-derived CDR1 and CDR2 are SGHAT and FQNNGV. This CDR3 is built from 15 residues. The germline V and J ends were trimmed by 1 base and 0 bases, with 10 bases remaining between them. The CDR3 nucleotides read TGTGCCAGCAGCTTAGCCCTAGATAGCTCCTACGAGCAGTACTTC. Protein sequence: CASSLALDSSYEQYF. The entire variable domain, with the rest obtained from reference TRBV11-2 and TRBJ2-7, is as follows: EAGVAQSPRYKIIEKRQSVAFWCNPISGHATLYWYQQILGQGPKLLIQFQNNGVVDDSQLPKDRFSAERLKGVDSTLKIQPAKLEDSAVYLCASSLALDSSYEQYFGPGTRLTVT.

The CDR3 DNA reads as TGTGCCAGCAGCTTGGCGGGGGGCTGGAGGGAGACCCAGTACTTC. Translation gives CASSLAGGWRETQYF. The chain has TRBV5-4 and TRBJ2-5; D is perhaps TRBD2 (7 bases). CDR1 and CDR2 (germline): SGHNT, YYREEE (reference sequence). The CDR3 extends over 15 amino acids. With 0 bases removed from V and 5 bases from J, the gap between germline ends came to 14 bases.

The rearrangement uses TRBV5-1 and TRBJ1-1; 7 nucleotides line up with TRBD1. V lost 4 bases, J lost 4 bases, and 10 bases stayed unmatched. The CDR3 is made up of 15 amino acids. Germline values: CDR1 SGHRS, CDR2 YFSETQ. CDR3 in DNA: TGCGCCAGCAGCACAGGGGAACGGCTTCGCACTGAAGCTTTCTTT. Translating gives CASSTGERLRTEAFF.

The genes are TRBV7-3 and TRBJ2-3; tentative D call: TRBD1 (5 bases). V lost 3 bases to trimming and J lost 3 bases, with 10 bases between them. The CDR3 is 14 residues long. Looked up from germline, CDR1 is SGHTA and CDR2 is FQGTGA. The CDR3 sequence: CASSLAGLTDTQYF. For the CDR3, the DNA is TGTGCCAGCAGCTTGGCAGGGTTAACAGATACGCAGTATTTT.

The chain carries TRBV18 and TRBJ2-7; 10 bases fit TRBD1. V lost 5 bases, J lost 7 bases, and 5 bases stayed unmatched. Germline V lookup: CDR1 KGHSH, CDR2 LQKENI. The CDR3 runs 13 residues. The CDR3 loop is CASSGDRGLEQYF. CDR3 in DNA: TGTGCCAGCTCAGGGGACAGGGGATTAGAGCAGTACTTC.

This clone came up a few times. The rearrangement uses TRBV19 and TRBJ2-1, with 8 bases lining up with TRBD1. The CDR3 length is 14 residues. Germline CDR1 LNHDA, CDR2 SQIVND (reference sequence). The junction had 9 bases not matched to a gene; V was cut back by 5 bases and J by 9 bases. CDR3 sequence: CASSPQTGVGEQFF. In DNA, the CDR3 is TGTGCCAGTAGTCCTCAGACAGGGGTGGGTGAGCAGTTCTTC.

The CDR3 region is CASARDTDTDTQYF. The CDR3 coding sequence is TGTGCCAGCGCTAGGGACACGGACACAGATACGCAGTATTTT. V and J are TRBV7-9 and TRBJ2-3; TRBD1 might be the D (6 bases). The CDR3 consists of 14 residues. Deletions cut 8 bases from V and 2 bases from J, with 14 bases between. CDR1 is SEHNR, CDR2 FQNEAQ, per germline (reference sequence).

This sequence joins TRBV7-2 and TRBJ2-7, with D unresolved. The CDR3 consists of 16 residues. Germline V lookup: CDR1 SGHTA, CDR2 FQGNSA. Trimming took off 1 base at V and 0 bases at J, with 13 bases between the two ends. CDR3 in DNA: TGTGCCAGCAGCTTAGGTTTCGCCAGGCTCTCCTACGAGCAGTACTTC. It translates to CASSLGFARLSYEQYF.

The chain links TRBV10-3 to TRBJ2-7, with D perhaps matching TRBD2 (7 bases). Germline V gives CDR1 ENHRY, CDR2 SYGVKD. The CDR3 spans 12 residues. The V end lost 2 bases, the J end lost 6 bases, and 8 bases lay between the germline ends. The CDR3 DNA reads TGTGCCATCAGTGAGGGGGGGGCCGAGCAGTACTTC. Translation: CAISEGGAEQYF.

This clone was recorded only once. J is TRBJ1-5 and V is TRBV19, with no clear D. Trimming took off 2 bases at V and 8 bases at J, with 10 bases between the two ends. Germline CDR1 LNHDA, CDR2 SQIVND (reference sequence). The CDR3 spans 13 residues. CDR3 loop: CASSILQSKPQHF. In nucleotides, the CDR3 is TGTGCCAGTAGTATACTCCAATCTAAGCCCCAGCATTTT.

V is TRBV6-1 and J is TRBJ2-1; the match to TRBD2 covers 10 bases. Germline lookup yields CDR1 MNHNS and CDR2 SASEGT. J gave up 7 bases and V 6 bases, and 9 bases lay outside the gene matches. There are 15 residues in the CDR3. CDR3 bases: TGTGCCAGCAGCCTGGGACTAGCGCGAGGGAATGAGCAGTTCTTC. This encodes CASSLGLARGNEQFF.